This is a list of T cell receptor beta chains from one sample in a study of response to subunit inactivated influenza vaccine. TCRdb called the RT-PCR reads again in MiXCR, with one record for every CDR3 protein. Of about 800,000 distinct CDR3 sequences detected, around 21% appear once; the ten largest clones hold roughly 10%. Sample: PBMCs from blood, taken less than 6 days after vaccination. The receptors stem from a man aged 50-59 years who received an inactivated influenza vaccine. The CDR3 runs from the conserved cysteine through the conserved F or W. The D gene is left open where the match is weak. Clone sizes are given selectively: once, few, many, or a class where the clone is expanded.

clone_size cdr3_length d_call j_call v_call cdr3_nt cdr3_aa
. 12 . TRBJ2-7 TRBV6-2/TRBV6-3 TGTGCCAGCAGTTACTTCCGACTCCAGCAGTACTTC CASSYFRLQQYF
few 16 . TRBJ1-6 TRBV4-3 TGCGCCAGCAGCCAAAGGGGTAGCTCCTATAATTCACCCCTCCACTTT CASSQRGSSYNSPLHF
. 13 . TRBJ2-1 TRBV11-2 TGTGCCAGCAGCTCAGGGACGCCTCGCGGGCAGTTCTTC CASSSGTPRGQFF
. 17 TRBD1 TRBJ2-7 TRBV11-2 TGTGCCAGCAGCATAAATGGCGTGGGACAGGGGGCATACGAGCAGTACTTC CASSINGVGQGAYEQYF
. 15 TRBD1 TRBJ2-7 TRBV5-1 TGCGCCAGCTCGGCTCGGGGACAGGCTGCCTACGAGCAGTACTTC CASSARGQAAYEQYF
few 16 TRBD1 TRBJ1-1 TRBV12-3/TRBV12-4 TGTGCCAGCAGCCCCGCCTTTGGGAGGGGGCGGACTGAAGCTTTCTTT CASSPAFGRGRTEAFF
. 15 TRBD2 TRBJ2-7 TRBV7-2 TGTGCCAGCAGCTTAGCGCCACTAGCGAGGTACGAGCAGTACTTC CASSLAPLARYEQYF
few 14 TRBD1 TRBJ2-7 TRBV20-1 TGCAGTGCTAGTCAGGGGGCGTCCCTCTACGAGCAGTACTTC CSASQGASLYEQYF
. 16 TRBD2 TRBJ2-1 TRBV4-1 TGCGCCAGCAGCCAGGCTATAGCGGGAGTCTACAATGAGCAGTTCTTC CASSQAIAGVYNEQFF
many 15 TRBD1 TRBJ2-3 TRBV12-3/TRBV12-4 TGTGCCAGCAGGAAAACAGGGGGCGCTTTCGATACGCAGTATTTT CASRKTGGAFDTQYF
. 17 TRBD1 TRBJ2-1 TRBV28 TGTGCCAGCAGTACACGGACAGGGGTGAAGTCCTACAATGAGCAGTTCTTC CASSTRTGVKSYNEQFF
. 15 . TRBJ2-5 TRBV18 TGTGCCAGCTCACCTACGGGGGGCCAGGGAGAGACCCAGTACTTC CASSPTGGQGETQYF
few 15 . TRBJ2-4 TRBV4-3 TGCGCCAGCAGCCAAGGGGGGACCGCCAAAAACATTCAGTACTTC CASSQGGTAKNIQYF
few 11 . TRBJ1-1 TRBV7-9 TGTGCCAGCAGCTTGATCGGTTGGGCTTTCTTT CASSLIGWAFF
. 15 TRBD1 TRBJ1-2 TRBV29-1 TGCAGCGTTGATGAGACAGGGTGGGCTAACTATGGCTACACCTTC CSVDETGWANYGYTF
. 14 . TRBJ2-7 TRBV12-3/TRBV12-4 TGTGCCAGCAGTGGGGAGGGGGGGATGTACGAGCAGTACTTC CASSGEGGMYEQYF
few 13 . TRBJ2-3 TRBV5-1 TGCGCCAGCAGCTCCCCGACTAGAAATACGCAGTATTTT CASSSPTRNTQYF
few 13 . TRBJ2-5 TRBV3-1 TGTGCCAGCAGCCACGCTCGACCCGAGACCCAGTACTTC CASSHARPETQYF
. 13 . TRBJ1-2 TRBV12-3/TRBV12-4 TGTGCCAGCAGCCCCATGGGGCGAAGTGGCTACACCTTC CASSPMGRSGYTF
. 13 . TRBJ2-5 TRBV20-1 TGCAGTGCTCCTGGGCTTTCTGAAGAGACCCAGTACTTC CSAPGLSEETQYF
. 15 . TRBJ2-1 TRBV10-2 TGCGCCAGCAGTGGACAGGGAGGTACACACAATGAGCAGTTCTTC CASSGQGGTHNEQFF
. 14 . TRBJ1-2 TRBV20-1 TGCAGTGCTAGTAGAATCGGGGGGAACTATGGCTACACCTTC CSASRIGGNYGYTF
few 17 . TRBJ2-1 TRBV5-5 TGTGCCAGCAGCACGGTCGGATCAGGGAGCTCCTACAATGAGCAGTTCTTC CASSTVGSGSSYNEQFF
. 15 TRBD2 TRBJ2-5 TRBV29-1 TGCAGCGTTGCGTACGGGGGGGTAGTAGAAGAGACCCAGTACTTC CSVAYGGVVEETQYF
. 12 . TRBJ2-2 TRBV9 TGTGCCAGCAATTTCAGGCCCGGGGAGCTGTTTTTT CASNFRPGELFF
many 11 . TRBJ2-7 TRBV12-3/TRBV12-4 TGTGCCAGCGGACCTTGGCACGAGCAGTACTTC CASGPWHEQYF
. 12 . TRBJ1-3 TRBV10-3 TGTGCCATCCAGGGCTCTGGAAACACCATATATTTT CAIQGSGNTIYF
. 14 . TRBJ1-2 TRBV12-3/TRBV12-4 TGTGCCAGCAGTTTAACAGCTCTTAACTATGGCTACACCTTC CASSLTALNYGYTF
few 17 TRBD2 TRBJ2-3 TRBV5-1 TGCGCCAGCAGCTTGGGTCTAGCGGGAGACCTCACAGATACGCAGTATTTT CASSLGLAGDLTDTQYF
once 19 TRBD2 TRBJ2-1 TRBV11-2 TGTGCCAGCAGCCCCCCGGCGGCTAGCGGGAAATACCGGGACAATGAGCAGTTCTTC CASSPPAASGKYRDNEQFF
few 19 TRBD1 TRBJ1-4 TRBV4-2 TGTGCCAGCAGCCACATTGCGGGACAGGGGTATGGAGCTAATGAAAAACTGTTTTTT CASSHIAGQGYGANEKLFF
. 14 TRBD1 TRBJ2-7 TRBV7-9 TGTGCCAGCAGCTTACTTGGACAGGACTACGAGCAGTACTTC CASSLLGQDYEQYF
few 15 TRBD2 TRBJ2-1 TRBV7-2 TGTGCCAGCACCCCCCGGCGGGAGTTCTACAATGAGCAGTTCTTC CASTPRREFYNEQFF
once 15 . TRBJ2-1 TRBV5-1 TGCGCCAGCAGCCCTAGGTTGACGCCCTACAATGAGCAGTTCTTC CASSPRLTPYNEQFF
. 11 . TRBJ2-3 TRBV20-1 TGCAGTGCTACCCACGCAGATACGCAGTATTTT CSATHADTQYF
few 14 . TRBJ2-1 TRBV20-1 TGCAGTGCCATTGGTCAGGGGACCTACAATGAGCAGTTCTTC CSAIGQGTYNEQFF
many 14 . TRBJ2-7 TRBV5-1 TGTGCCAGCAGCTTGGCGGGTAGCTCCTACGAGCAGTACTTC CASSLAGSSYEQYF
few 13 . TRBJ1-1 TRBV12-3/TRBV12-4 TGTGCCAGCAGCCCTGTCCGGAACACTGAAGCTTTCTTT CASSPVRNTEAFF
. 12 . TRBJ1-2 TRBV29-1 TGCAGCGTTGAGAATCAGGGCGGAGGCTACACCTTC CSVENQGGGYTF
. 14 . TRBJ1-6 TRBV12-3/TRBV12-4 TGTGCCAGCAGTTGGCAGGGGAGAAATTCACCCCTCCACTTT CASSWQGRNSPLHF
few 16 . TRBJ2-1 TRBV29-1 TGCAGCGTTGCCCCTAGGCTAGCAAGTTCCTACAATGAGCAGTTCTTC CSVAPRLASSYNEQFF
. 17 TRBD1 TRBJ2-2 TRBV6-2/TRBV6-3 TGTGCCAGCAGTTACACCGCCGGGACAGCGAACACCGGGGAGCTGTTTTTT CASSYTAGTANTGELFF
few 15 . TRBJ2-1 TRBV7-2 TGTGCCAGCAGCGAAGACAGCCTCTCCTACAATGAGCAGTTCTTC CASSEDSLSYNEQFF
. 15 TRBD2 TRBJ2-3 TRBV4-1 TGCGCCAGCAGCCAAGTTACTAGCGGCACAGATACGCAGTATTTT CASSQVTSGTDTQYF
many 16 TRBD1 TRBJ1-1 TRBV11-2 TGTGCCAGCAGCTTAAGCAGGGGGCGAGGGAACACTGAAGCTTTCTTT CASSLSRGRGNTEAFF
few 14 TRBD2 TRBJ2-2 TRBV29-1 TGCAGCGGATCACTAGCGGGGTTCACCGGGGAGCTGTTTTTT CSGSLAGFTGELFF
many 13 . TRBJ1-5 TRBV9 TGTGCCAGCAGCGTAGGGAGTAATCAGCCCCAGCATTTT CASSVGSNQPQHF
few 12 TRBD1 TRBJ1-2 TRBV30 TGTGCCTGGAGTGGACAGGGATCGTTGACCACCTTC CAWSGQGSLTTF
. 15 . TRBJ2-7 TRBV15 TGTGCCACCAGCAGAGATCGGGCAGGGGCACGGGAGCAGTACTTC CATSRDRAGAREQYF
. 16 . TRBJ2-1 TRBV7-9 TGTGCCAGCAGCTTAGCAGGGGAGATTTCCTACAATGAGCAGTTCTTC CASSLAGEISYNEQFF